The next 9 T cell receptor beta chains were all read from a single sample in a study of shared clonotypes between healthy human individuals. TCRdb's table, derived via immunoSEQ multiplex PCR, lists solely in-frame clones and lacks some. The sample includes approximately 530,000 clones, roughly 95% seen only once; the top ten take 0.05% to 0.07%. The sample consisted of naive CD4+ T cells sorted from blood. Stated subset: CD45RA+ positively selected. The receptors were sampled from a woman in her twenties or thirties in good health.

V is TRBV1 and J is TRBJ2-5; TRBD2 is the table's D call, not checked against the DNA. TRBV1 is given as a pseudogene. There are 18 residues in the CDR3. In nucleotides, the CDR3 is TGCACCAGCAGCCAAGGGTTTTCTAGCGGGAGCGGGGGGGAGACCCAGTACTTC. Protein: CTSSQGFSSGSGGETQYF.

Comment on this clone: At one end, the junction sequence differs from germline, possibly due to a read error. The chain joins TRBV27 to TRBJ2-1, with 12 bases aligning to TRBD2. In germline, CDR1 is MNHEY, CDR2 SMNVEV (reference sequence). This CDR3 is 19 amino acids long. Written as DNA, the CDR3 is TGTGCCAGCAGTCTATCGGTGCTAGCGGGAGGGCCTTTATACAATGAGCAGTTCTTC. This translates into CASSLSVLAGGPLYNEQFF.

The V and J genes are TRBV5-6 and TRBJ1-1, with D hard to call. V lost 2 bases and J lost 5, with 4 bases in between. The CDR3 has 11 amino acids. In germline, CDR1 is SGHDT, CDR2 YYEEEE. The CDR3 DNA reads as TGTGCCAGCAGCTTACAGACTGAAGCTTTCTTT. This encodes CASSLQTEAFF.

The V and J genes are TRBV13 and TRBJ2-7, with D perhaps matching TRBD2 (9 bases). The V end was cut by 3 bases, the J end by 9 bases, with 30 bases between. Germline lookup yields CDR1 PRHDT and CDR2 FYEKMQ (reference sequence). This CDR3 is built from 18 residues. CDR3 region: CASSFTGTGSTSGPRQYF. The CDR3 nucleotides are TGTGCCAGCAGCTTTACCGGGACAGGATCGACTAGCGGACCTCGGCAGTACTTC.

The rearrangement joins TRBV5-1 to TRBJ2-2; 12 bases fit TRBD2. This CDR3 is 17 amino acids long. J gave up 7 bases and V 4 bases, and 11 bases lay outside the gene matches. The germline gives CDR1 SGHRS, CDR2 YFSETQ. CDR3 DNA sequence: TGCGCCAGCAGCCCCGGGACTAGCGGGCGCTCGGGCGGGGAGCTGTTTTTT. Its protein is CASSPGTSGRSGGELFF.

This chain connects TRBV11-2 to TRBJ1-3, with D hard to call. Germline CDR1 and CDR2: SGHAT and FQNNGV. V dropped 1 base and J dropped 3 bases, with 10 bases sitting between them. The CDR3 consists of 15 residues. CDR3 in DNA: TGTGCCAGCAGCTTAGCCCCCCTCGGTGGAAACACCATATATTTT. Encoded protein: CASSLAPLGGNTIYF.

The chain recombines TRBV2 with TRBJ1-5; D is uncertain. CDR3 length equals 14 residues. V lost 4 bases and J 7 bases, leaving 14 bases between the germline ends. Germline CDR1 SNHLY, CDR2 FYNNEI. The CDR3 coding sequence is TGTGCCAGCAGTGTTCGGGGATTGGGCCAGCCCCAGCATTTT. It is translated as CASSVRGLGQPQHF.

The rearrangement links TRBV5-5 to TRBJ1-2, with D uncertain. The germline gives CDR1 SGHKS, CDR2 YYEKEE (reference sequence). The CDR3 is 12 amino acids. Trimming shortened V by 0 bases and J by 8 bases, and 8 bases separated the two germline ends. CDR3 loop: CASSLDFMGYTF. CDR3 DNA sequence: TGTGCCAGCAGCTTGGACTTTATGGGCTACACCTTC.

The chain links TRBV28 to TRBJ2-7; D unclear. V was shortened by 7 bases and J by 2 bases, with 15 bases between the two germline ends. The CDR3 consists of 14 residues. The germline gives CDR1 MDHEN, CDR2 SYDVKM. The CDR3 coding sequence is TGTGCCAGCACCCCTGCTGTAGGGACCTACGAGCAGTACTTC. Its protein is CASTPAVGTYEQYF.